The 3 T cell receptor beta chains given below trace back to one sample, sequenced in a study of cytomegalovirus exposure and HLA in healthy donors (dated by TCRdb to 2016 to 2017). The method behind the library was the immunoSEQ multiplex PCR assay. The multiplex PCR relied on a mix of 60 forward primers for TCR Vbeta segments and 13 reverse primers for TCR Jbeta segments. What TCRdb holds here is the immuneACCESS table cut down to in-frame rearrangements. Part of the clones is not present; checked against another copy, under half of the missing clones reflect an unresolved V gene, and the others are unexplained. The sample table records 140,000 or so clones; approximately 80% of these occur just once. Less than 2% of the sample comes from the top ten. Sequenced: PBMCs. All receptors derive from a man aged 40-49 years in good health and CMV-seronegative.

The J gene is TRBJ2-1, the V gene TRBV12-2; TRBD1 was called by the table and not checked on the DNA. TRBV12-2 is termed a pseudogene. There are 12 residues in the CDR3. The CDR3 DNA is TGTGCAAGTCGCTTAGAAGGCCGACAACAGTTCTTC. It codes for CASRLEGRQQFF.

V usage is TRBV10-3 and J usage is TRBJ1-3, with D unclear. Germline values: CDR1 ENHRY, CDR2 SYGVKD. V lost 10 bases to trimming and J lost 2 bases, with 12 bases between them. The CDR3 spans 13 residues. The CDR3 nucleotides are TGTGCCACTCAGACACCCACTGGAAACACCATATATTTT. Translation gives CATQTPTGNTIYF.

The chain links TRBV29-1 to TRBJ1-1; D uncertain. V was pared by 5 bases and J by 1 base, with 11 bases between. Germline loops: CDR1 SQVTM, CDR2 ANQGSEA. CDR3 length equals 13 residues. DNA for the CDR3: TGCAGCGTTCGGGAGGGCGGGAACACTGAAGCTTTCTTT. This translates into CSVREGGNTEAFF.